This entry is about one TCR beta chain. What it recognizes is unknown. At deep level, the assay was performed. Repertoires were generated with immunoSEQ multiplex PCR, while TCRdb's copy carries only in-frame clones and drops some. Here the sample spans 2 million to 2.5 million clones, about 95% being singletons. This record belongs to a study of shared clonotypes between healthy human individuals. Study conclusions and caveats: Larger estimated richness was generally recorded for naive subsets relative to memory subsets.

CD8 cells regarded as naive lacked CD45RO, were positively chosen for CCR7, and omitted terminally differentiated effector memory CD45RA+ cells. The CDR3 extends over 16 amino acids. Germline lookup yields CDR1 SNHLY and CDR2 FYNNEI. V dropped 1 base and J dropped 0 bases, with 9 bases sitting between them. The sample comprised naive CD8+ T cells sorted from blood. The receptor's source is a young man in good health. V and J are TRBV2 and TRBJ2-2; a weak D match, TRBD2 (6 bases). The CDR3 nucleotides read TGTGCCAGCAGTGAAGGGCTAGCGACGAACACCGGGGAGCTGTTTTTT. The encoded protein is CASSEGLATNTGELFF. Complete variable domain (other parts from reference TRBV2 and TRBJ2-2): EPEVTQTPSHQVTQMGQEVILRCVPISNHLYFYWYRQILGQKVEFLVSFYNNEISEKSEIFDDQFSVERPDGSNFTLKIRSTKLEDSAMYFCASSEGLATNTGELFFGEGSRLTVL.